The sequence of this TCR beta chain was determined in a study of technical replicates of blood from several donors. Sequencing used immunoSEQ multiplex PCR; TCRdb keeps in-frame clones, though not all of them. The sample yields roughly 100,000 clones, 96% seen once. Trimming at V came to 5 bases and at J to 0 bases, leaving 20 bases not matched to a gene. The CDR3 has 21 residues. Germline V gene sequence: CDR1 SGHDN, CDR2 FVKESK. The source is a human donor in good health. This rearrangement joins TRBV14 to TRBJ2-1; 9 bases agree with TRBD1. What was sequenced was T cells isolated from PBMCs. CDR3 DNA: TGTGCCAGCAGCTGGACAGGGGACCCTTCTACTAGCGAGAGCTCCTACAATGAGCAGTTCTTC. Its protein product is CASSWTGDPSTSESSYNEQFF.